The 3 T cell receptor beta chains listed next were all sequenced from one sample in a study of blood T cell repertoires in COVID-19. Profiled with immunoSEQ multiplex PCR; TCRdb holds only in-frame clones, not every one. The sample records 140,000 or so clones, about 80% being singletons. The sequenced material came from PBMCs or T cells enriched from blood (not recorded which). All receptors derive from a man between 50 and 59 years old who had recovered from COVID-19.

The V call is TRBV18, the J call TRBJ2-7, with no clear D. Germline V gene data show CDR1 as KGHSH and CDR2 as LQKENI. The CDR3 totals 14 residues. V lost 0 bases, J lost 2 bases, and 8 bases lay in between. CDR3 sequence: CASSPPAPAYEQYF. Here the CDR3 DNA reads TGTGCCAGCTCACCACCCGCCCCGGCCTACGAGCAGTACTTC.

The V and J genes are TRBV6-1 and TRBJ2-7; no firm D call. The V gene lost 6 bases and the J gene lost 3 bases, with 9 bases spanning the gap. Germline-derived CDR1 and CDR2 are MNHNS and SASEGT. The CDR3 loop spans 12 amino acids. Written as DNA, the CDR3 is TGTGCCAGCAGATCCGAGATCTACGAGCAGTACTTC. Protein: CASRSEIYEQYF.

The gene calls are TRBV7-2 and TRBJ1-1; the D gene is possibly TRBD1 (6 bases). V lost 3 bases, J lost 7 bases, and 12 bases lay in between. CDR1 SGHTA and CDR2 FQGNSA come from the germline V gene. This CDR3 is built from 13 residues. The CDR3 is CASSFDRTFEAFF. The CDR3 nucleotides read TGTGCCAGCAGCTTCGACAGGACTTTTGAAGCTTTCTTT.